A selection of T cell receptor beta chains follows, all from one sample in a study of regulatory T cells in long-lasting Graves disease. TCRdb re-analysed the multiplex PCR reads in MiXCR, keeping a single row per CDR3 protein. The table includes some 230,000 distinct CDR3 sequences, approximately 20% detected once. The sample here was peripheral blood mononuclear cells (PBMCs), taken at new diagnosis, from a patient treated with antithyroid drugs. The source of these receptors is a female donor with Graves disease. CDR3s include the opening cysteine and the closing phenylalanine or tryptophan. A D gene is named only where the DNA matches it firmly. A row's size may be missing; if present it is once, few, many or a size class.

D gene: NA
V gene: TRBV27
clone size: few
J gene: TRBJ2-3
CDR3 protein: CASSLSLQASTDTQYF
CDR3 DNA: TGTGCCAGCAGTTTATCCCTCCAGGCCAGCACAGATACGCAGTATTTT

D gene: NA
V gene: TRBV30
clone size: NA
J gene: TRBJ2-7
CDR3 protein: CAWSVFRFKEQYF
CDR3 DNA: TGTGCCTGGAGTGTTTTTCGGTTCAAAGAGCAGTACTTC

D gene: TRBD1
V gene: TRBV18
clone size: many
J gene: TRBJ2-5
CDR3 protein: CASSYQGQGGETQYF
CDR3 DNA: TGTGCCAGCTCGTACCAGGGACAGGGAGGAGAGACCCAGTACTTC

D gene: NA
V gene: TRBV6-1
clone size: many
J gene: TRBJ1-1
CDR3 protein: CASSLELGQSEAFF
CDR3 DNA: TGTGCCAGCAGCCTAGAGCTGGGTCAGTCTGAAGCTTTCTTT

D gene: TRBD1
V gene: TRBV30
clone size: few
J gene: TRBJ2-2
CDR3 protein: CAWSGNQGASGELFF
CDR3 DNA: TGTGCTTGGAGCGGCAATCAGGGGGCAAGCGGGGAGCTGTTTTTT

D gene: NA
V gene: TRBV7-3
clone size: NA
J gene: TRBJ2-1
CDR3 protein: CASSYGDIGGEEQFF
CDR3 DNA: TGTGCCAGCAGCTACGGGGACATTGGAGGGGAAGAGCAGTTCTTC

D gene: NA
V gene: TRBV27
clone size: many
J gene: TRBJ1-2
CDR3 protein: CASSSIRENYGYTF
CDR3 DNA: TGTGCCAGCAGTTCAATCCGGGAGAACTATGGCTACACCTTC

D gene: NA
V gene: TRBV15
clone size: many
J gene: TRBJ2-5
CDR3 protein: CATSRDFRETQYF
CDR3 DNA: TGTGCCACCAGCAGAGATTTCCGGGAGACCCAGTACTTC

D gene: NA
V gene: TRBV20-1
clone size: many
J gene: TRBJ1-1
CDR3 protein: CSAREADMNTEAFF
CDR3 DNA: TGCAGTGCTAGAGAAGCAGACATGAACACTGAAGCTTTCTTT

D gene: TRBD2
V gene: TRBV9
clone size: NA
J gene: TRBJ2-7
CDR3 protein: CASSATSGREFYEQYF
CDR3 DNA: TGTGCCAGCAGCGCGACTAGCGGGAGAGAATTCTACGAGCAGTACTTC

D gene: NA
V gene: TRBV30
clone size: many
J gene: TRBJ2-3
CDR3 protein: CAWSVRGSGADTQYF
CDR3 DNA: TGTGCCTGGAGTGTTAGAGGGTCTGGCGCAGATACGCAGTATTTT

D gene: TRBD2
V gene: TRBV9
clone size: few
J gene: TRBJ2-3
CDR3 protein: CASSPRGGLAGGDTQYF
CDR3 DNA: TGTGCCAGCAGCCCGAGGGGGGGACTAGCGGGAGGTGATACGCAGTATTTT

D gene: TRBD1
V gene: TRBV18
clone size: many
J gene: TRBJ1-1
CDR3 protein: CASSADRATEAFF
CDR3 DNA: TGTGCCAGCTCGGCCGACAGGGCAACTGAAGCTTTCTTT

D gene: NA
V gene: TRBV29-1
clone size: many
J gene: TRBJ2-1
CDR3 protein: CSVEDPRLDEQFF
CDR3 DNA: TGCAGCGTTGAAGATCCCCGCCTCGATGAGCAGTTCTTC

D gene: TRBD2
V gene: TRBV19
clone size: few
J gene: TRBJ2-3
CDR3 protein: CASTQMGLAGGRTDTQYF
CDR3 DNA: TGTGCCAGTACTCAGATGGGACTAGCGGGAGGACGCACAGATACGCAGTATTTT

D gene: TRBD1
V gene: TRBV10-3
clone size: many
J gene: TRBJ1-6
CDR3 protein: CAITPGTDYNSPLHF
CDR3 DNA: TGTGCCATCACCCCCGGGACAGATTATAATTCACCCCTCCACTTT

D gene: NA
V gene: TRBV11-3
clone size: many
J gene: TRBJ2-7
CDR3 protein: CASRVQGSYEQYF
CDR3 DNA: TGTGCCAGCAGGGTACAGGGATCCTACGAGCAGTACTTC

D gene: NA
V gene: TRBV15
clone size: many
J gene: TRBJ2-7
CDR3 protein: CATSRDQRGVSEQYF
CDR3 DNA: TGTGCCACCAGCAGAGATCAGAGGGGAGTGAGCGAGCAGTACTTC

D gene: NA
V gene: TRBV30
clone size: many
J gene: TRBJ1-5
CDR3 protein: CAWKTGNQPQHF
CDR3 DNA: TGTGCCTGGAAGACGGGGAATCAGCCCCAGCATTTT

D gene: NA
V gene: TRBV30
clone size: many
J gene: TRBJ2-3
CDR3 protein: CALRPPATTDTQYF
CDR3 DNA: TGTGCCTTGAGACCCCCCGCGACCACAGATACGCAGTATTTT

D gene: NA
V gene: TRBV9
clone size: many
J gene: TRBJ1-2
CDR3 protein: CASTRAANYGYTF
CDR3 DNA: TGTGCCAGCACTCGGGCGGCGAACTATGGCTACACCTTC

D gene: TRBD1
V gene: TRBV12-3/TRBV12-4
clone size: many
J gene: TRBJ1-5
CDR3 protein: CARTTGMQPQHF
CDR3 DNA: TGTGCCAGGACGACAGGGATGCAGCCCCAGCATTTT

D gene: TRBD2
V gene: TRBV20-1
clone size: many
J gene: TRBJ2-5
CDR3 protein: CSARGWLAGGSQETQYF
CDR3 DNA: TGCAGTGCTAGAGGCTGGCTAGCGGGAGGGTCCCAAGAGACCCAGTACTTC

D gene: NA
V gene: TRBV27
clone size: many
J gene: TRBJ1-1
CDR3 protein: CASSFGGTNTEAFF
CDR3 DNA: TGTGCCAGCAGTTTCGGTGGGACGAACACTGAAGCTTTCTTT

D gene: NA
V gene: TRBV20-1
clone size: NA
J gene: TRBJ2-5
CDR3 protein: CSARDQSPGRMETQYF
CDR3 DNA: TGCAGTGCTAGAGATCAGAGTCCAGGTCGGATGGAGACCCAGTACTTC

D gene: TRBD2
V gene: TRBV7-6
clone size: many
J gene: TRBJ2-3
CDR3 protein: CASSPPGLLRDTQYF
CDR3 DNA: TGTGCCAGCAGTCCGCCGGGACTACTCCGAGATACGCAGTATTTT

D gene: NA
V gene: TRBV4-2
clone size: NA
J gene: TRBJ2-1
CDR3 protein: CASSQPTGPSYNEQFF
CDR3 DNA: TGTGCCAGCAGCCAACCCACGGGTCCGTCCTACAATGAGCAGTTCTTC

D gene: TRBD1
V gene: TRBV7-9
clone size: many
J gene: TRBJ1-4
CDR3 protein: CASSLGRGGNEKLFF
CDR3 DNA: TGTGCCAGCAGCTTAGGCAGGGGGGGAAATGAAAAACTGTTTTTT

D gene: TRBD1
V gene: TRBV11-2
clone size: many
J gene: TRBJ2-7
CDR3 protein: CANSKRQGSGYEQYF
CDR3 DNA: TGTGCCAACAGCAAGAGACAGGGGAGTGGCTACGAGCAGTACTTC

D gene: NA
V gene: TRBV4-2
clone size: NA
J gene: TRBJ2-2
CDR3 protein: CASSQPSGHPSTGELFF
CDR3 DNA: TGTGCCAGCAGCCAACCCTCGGGACATCCCAGCACCGGGGAGCTGTTTTTT

D gene: NA
V gene: TRBV7-2
clone size: many
J gene: TRBJ2-3
CDR3 protein: CASSMGRQTNTQYF
CDR3 DNA: TGTGCCAGCAGCATGGGACGGCAGACGAATACGCAGTATTTT

D gene: NA
V gene: TRBV19
clone size: NA
J gene: TRBJ1-5
CDR3 protein: CASRPPRVSNQPQHF
CDR3 DNA: TGTGCCAGTAGGCCGCCCAGGGTAAGCAATCAGCCCCAGCATTTT

D gene: NA
V gene: TRBV4-2
clone size: NA
J gene: TRBJ2-3
CDR3 protein: CASSPQDLRAGDTQYF
CDR3 DNA: TGTGCCAGCAGCCCCCAGGATCTTAGAGCGGGAGATACGCAGTATTTT

D gene: TRBD2
V gene: TRBV19
clone size: many
J gene: TRBJ2-1
CDR3 protein: CASSRGREVSYNEQFF
CDR3 DNA: TGTGCCAGTAGTAGGGGGCGGGAGGTGTCCTACAATGAGCAGTTCTTC

D gene: TRBD2
V gene: TRBV3-1
clone size: many
J gene: TRBJ2-7
CDR3 protein: CASSQDLLAGRYEQYF
CDR3 DNA: TGTGCCAGCAGCCAAGATCTCCTAGCGGGGCGCTACGAGCAGTACTTC

D gene: TRBD1
V gene: TRBV11-3
clone size: many
J gene: TRBJ1-1
CDR3 protein: CASGPDRENTEAFF
CDR3 DNA: TGTGCCAGCGGGCCCGACAGGGAGAACACTGAAGCTTTCTTT

D gene: NA
V gene: TRBV3-1
clone size: few
J gene: TRBJ2-3
CDR3 protein: CASSPVRTTDTQYF
CDR3 DNA: TGTGCCAGCAGCCCAGTGCGTACCACAGATACGCAGTATTTT

D gene: TRBD2
V gene: TRBV30
clone size: many
J gene: TRBJ2-1
CDR3 protein: CAWSIPAGGTGNEQFF
CDR3 DNA: TGTGCCTGGAGTATACCAGCGGGAGGAACCGGCAATGAGCAGTTCTTC

D gene: NA
V gene: TRBV20-1
clone size: NA
J gene: TRBJ2-7
CDR3 protein: CSAPNRASYEQYF
CDR3 DNA: TGCAGTGCTCCAAACAGGGCGTCCTACGAGCAGTACTTC

D gene: NA
V gene: TRBV12-3/TRBV12-4
clone size: many
J gene: TRBJ1-1
CDR3 protein: CASSLRGGNTEAFF
CDR3 DNA: TGTGCCAGCAGTCTCCGGGGGGGCAACACTGAAGCTTTCTTT

D gene: NA
V gene: TRBV11-3
clone size: many
J gene: TRBJ2-1
CDR3 protein: CASSLSVGTYNEQFF
CDR3 DNA: TGTGCCAGCAGCTTATCAGTTGGGACCTACAATGAGCAGTTCTTC

D gene: NA
V gene: TRBV20-1
clone size: many
J gene: TRBJ2-1
CDR3 protein: CSARGGVNEQFF
CDR3 DNA: TGCAGTGCTAGGGGCGGGGTTAATGAGCAGTTCTTC

D gene: NA
V gene: TRBV27
clone size: NA
J gene: TRBJ2-1
CDR3 protein: CASSSPDYSSYNEQFF
CDR3 DNA: TGTGCCAGCAGTTCCCCGGATTATAGCTCCTACAATGAGCAGTTCTTC

D gene: NA
V gene: TRBV27
clone size: many
J gene: TRBJ1-5
CDR3 protein: CASSSLGGNQPQHF
CDR3 DNA: TGTGCCAGCAGTTCCCTGGGGGGCAATCAGCCCCAGCATTTT

D gene: NA
V gene: TRBV10-3
clone size: many
J gene: TRBJ2-7
CDR3 protein: CAIRESQGMDEQYF
CDR3 DNA: TGTGCCATCAGGGAATCGCAGGGAATGGACGAGCAGTACTTC